This TCR beta chain emerged from a study of T cell changes during pregnancy in multiple sclerosis. Germline CDR1 and CDR2: SGHNT and YYREEE (reference sequence). This CDR3 comprises 13 residues. Trimming stripped 0 bases from V and 9 bases from J, with 10 bases between. Here immunoSEQ multiplex PCR was the method, and the copy in TCRdb shows in-frame clones only, minus some. Of 100,000 or so clones listed, over 85% are singletons. This chain links TRBV5-4 with TRBJ2-1; D remains ambiguous. Here the sequenced sample was peripheral blood, taken in the second trimester of pregnancy. The receptor was derived from a female donor with multiple sclerosis, enrolled in a pregnancy study. CDR3 loop: CASSLGIVSEQFF. CDR3 nucleotide sequence: TGTGCCAGCAGCTTGGGAATAGTTAGTGAGCAGTTCTTC.